Here is one T cell receptor (beta chain) with its context. Its specificity is unknown. The data stem from a study of blood T cells in healthy people across ages. Study-level points and caveats: Whereas aged donors had fewer naive CD4+ cells, long-lived donors had more of them and higher diversity. Older age coincided with a roughly linear decline in TCR beta diversity per million T cells.

Primers used in a second PCR of about 7 to 12 cycles were a sample-barcoded 5' primer and a J-beta primer mix. TCRdb processed the 5' RACE reads anew with MiXCR; each CDR3 protein has one entry. Seen here are around 1.7 million distinct CDR3 sequences, roughly 28% observed once, and the top ten hold 6.5% to 8.5%. The clonotype was recovered from a woman aged 30 to 39 in good health. Sequenced sample: blood.

The DNA of the CDR3 is TGTGCCAGCAGCGTATCGTCAGACATAGCTAACTATGGCTACACCTTC. Its translation is CASSVSSDIANYGYTF. V is TRBV9 and J is TRBJ1-2; no firm D call. V was shortened by 1 base and J by 0 bases, with 13 bases between the two germline ends. This CDR3 contains 16 residues. The germline gives CDR1 SGDLS, CDR2 YYNGEE.